These 7 T cell receptor beta chains came from one sample sequenced in a study of blood T cell repertoires in COVID-19 (dated by TCRdb to between 2020 and 2021). Libraries came from the immunoSEQ multiplex PCR assay. As stored in TCRdb, this immuneACCESS dataset retains in-frame rearrangements with V and J assigned. A fraction of the clones does not appear; measured against another copy, unresolved V genes explain less than half of the discrepancy, and the remainder lacks a known reason. A total of 130,000 or so clones appear in this sample, about 80% of them only once. Together, the top ten hold more than 2% of the sample. Sequenced material: PBMCs or T cells enriched from blood (not recorded which). The receptors shown here come from a man aged 35 to 55 with acute COVID-19.

This clone was seen a few times. V and J are TRBV18 and TRBJ2-1; TRBD2 agrees at 11 bases. Germline V CDR1 and CDR2: KGHSH, LQKENI. CDR3 length: 16 amino acids. The J segment lost 5 bases and the V segment lost 5 bases, leaving 8 bases of the junction unmatched. The CDR3 sequence is CASSFSSGGNHNEQFF. CDR3 nucleotide sequence: TGTGCCAGCTCATTTTCTAGCGGGGGGAACCACAATGAGCAGTTCTTC. Full variable domain (remainder filled in from reference TRBV18 and TRBJ2-1): NAGVMQNPRHLVRRRGQEARLRCSPMKGHSHVYWYRQLPEEGLKFMVYLQKENIIDESGMPKERFSAEFPKEGPSILRIQQVVRGDSAAYFCASSFSSGGNHNEQFFGPGTRLTVL.

The chain recombines TRBV2 with TRBJ1-5; no clear D gene. CDR3 length: 15 amino acids. V lost 6 bases and J lost 0, with 12 bases in between. CDR1 SNHLY and CDR2 FYNNEI come from the germline V gene. The CDR3 reads CASSNGGLSNQPQHF. The DNA of the CDR3 is TGTGCCAGCAGCAATGGCGGACTTAGCAATCAGCCCCAGCATTTT.

The rearrangement links TRBV29-1 to TRBJ1-1; possible D gene TRBD1, 6 bases. Trimming cost V 7 bases and J 12 bases, with 24 bases left between them. The CDR3 consists of 13 residues. CDR1 is SQVTM and CDR2 is ANQGSEA in the germline V gene. CDR3 DNA: TGCAGCGACCTTAGGACAGCCCCTAGTTTAACTTTCTTT. It encodes CSDLRTAPSLTFF. The entire variable domain, with the rest obtained from reference TRBV29-1 and TRBJ1-1, is as follows: SAVISQKPSRDICQRGTSLTIQCQVDSQVTMMFWYRQQPGQSLTLIATANQGSEATYESGFVIDKFPISRPNLTFSTLTVSNMSPEDSSIYLCSDLRTAPSLTFFGQGTRLTVV.

CDR3 sequence reads: CASKGPTLSYNEQFF. The CDR3 bases are TGTGCCAGTAAGGGGCCTACTCTATCCTACAATGAGCAGTTCTTC. The chain joins TRBV19 to TRBJ2-1; the D gene is possibly TRBD1 (5 bases). The V end was cut by 7 bases, the J end by 1 base, with 14 bases between. Germline V CDR1 and CDR2: LNHDA, SQIVND (reference sequence). CDR3 length: 15 residues.

The chain carries TRBV27 and TRBJ2-6; a possible D gene is TRBD1 (6 bases). This CDR3 has 15 amino acids. Germline CDR1 MNHEY, CDR2 SMNVEV (reference sequence). V gave up 4 bases and J gave up 0 bases, with 7 bases separating them. In DNA, the CDR3 is TGTGCCAGCAGTTACAGGGCCTCTGGGGCCAACGTCCTGACTTTC. It specifies CASSYRASGANVLTF.

The table lists this clone with a count of one. The V and J genes are TRBV7-9 and TRBJ1-5; 10 bases agree with TRBD1. Germline CDR1 is SEHNR and CDR2 is FQNEAQ (reference sequence). CDR3 length: 15 residues. V was clipped by 6 bases and J by 4 bases; unmatched bases: 6. In DNA form, the CDR3 reads TGTGCCAGCAGTTCCGGGACAGGGGCAAATCAGCCCCAGCATTTT. Translated, it gives CASSSGTGANQPQHF.

The gene calls are TRBV5-1 and TRBJ1-1; 9 bases are shared with TRBD1. CDR3 length equals 15 residues. Looked up from germline, CDR1 is SGHRS and CDR2 is YFSETQ. J was trimmed by 3 bases and V by 4 bases; bases with no gene match: 7. Here the CDR3 DNA reads TGCGCCAGCAGCCCGGGACAGGGTACGGACACTGAAGCTTTCTTT. Translated, it gives CASSPGQGTDTEAFF.